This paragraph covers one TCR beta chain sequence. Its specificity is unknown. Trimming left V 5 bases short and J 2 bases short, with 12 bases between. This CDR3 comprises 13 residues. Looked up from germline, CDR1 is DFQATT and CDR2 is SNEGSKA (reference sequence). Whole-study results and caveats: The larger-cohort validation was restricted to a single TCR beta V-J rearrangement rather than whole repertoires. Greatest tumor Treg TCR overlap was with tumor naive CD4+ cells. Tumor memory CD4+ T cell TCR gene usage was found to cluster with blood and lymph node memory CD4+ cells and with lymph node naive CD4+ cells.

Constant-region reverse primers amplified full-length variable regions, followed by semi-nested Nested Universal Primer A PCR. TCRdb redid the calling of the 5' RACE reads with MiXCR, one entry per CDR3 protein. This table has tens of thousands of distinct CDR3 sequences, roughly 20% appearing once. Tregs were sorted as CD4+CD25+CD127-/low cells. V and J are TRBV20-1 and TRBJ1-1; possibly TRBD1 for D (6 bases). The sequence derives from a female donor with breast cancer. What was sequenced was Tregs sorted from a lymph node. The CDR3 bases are TGCAGTGCTCTCCAGGGGCTTAACACTGAAGCTTTCTTT. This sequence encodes CSALQGLNTEAFF.